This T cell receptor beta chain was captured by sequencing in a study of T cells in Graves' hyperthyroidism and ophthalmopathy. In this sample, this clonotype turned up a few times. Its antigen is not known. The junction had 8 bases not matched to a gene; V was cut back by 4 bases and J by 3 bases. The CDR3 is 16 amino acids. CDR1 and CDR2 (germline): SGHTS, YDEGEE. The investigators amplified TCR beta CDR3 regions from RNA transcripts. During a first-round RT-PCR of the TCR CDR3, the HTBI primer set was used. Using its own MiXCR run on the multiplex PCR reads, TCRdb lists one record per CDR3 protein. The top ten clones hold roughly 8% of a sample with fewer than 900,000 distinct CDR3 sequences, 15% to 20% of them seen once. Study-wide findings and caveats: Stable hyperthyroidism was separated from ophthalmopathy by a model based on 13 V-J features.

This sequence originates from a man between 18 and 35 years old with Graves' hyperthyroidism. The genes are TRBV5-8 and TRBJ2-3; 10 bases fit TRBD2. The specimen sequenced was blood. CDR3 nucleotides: TGTGCCAGCAGCCTACCTAGCGGGAGTTGGACAGATACGCAGTATTTT. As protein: CASSLPSGSWTDTQYF.